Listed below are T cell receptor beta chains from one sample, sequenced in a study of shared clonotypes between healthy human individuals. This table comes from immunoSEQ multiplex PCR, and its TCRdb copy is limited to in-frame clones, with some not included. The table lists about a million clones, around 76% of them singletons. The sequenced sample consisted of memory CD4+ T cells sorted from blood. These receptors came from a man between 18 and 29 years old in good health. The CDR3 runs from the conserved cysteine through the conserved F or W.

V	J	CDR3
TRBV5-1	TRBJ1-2	CASSFTADGYTF
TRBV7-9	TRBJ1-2	CASSLAGFNYGYTF
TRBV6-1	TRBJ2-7	CASRGGYEQYF
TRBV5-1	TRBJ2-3	CASSTVADTQYF
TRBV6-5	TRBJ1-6	CASSYLGTSPLHF
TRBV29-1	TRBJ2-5	CSTRAEETQYF
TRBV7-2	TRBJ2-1	CASSLWGGGGNEQFF
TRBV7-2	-	CASSQNPYEQYF
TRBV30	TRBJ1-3	CAWSLSGNTIYF
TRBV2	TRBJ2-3	CASRQRSYSTDTQYF
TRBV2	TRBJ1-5	CASSAPGGFGNQPQHF
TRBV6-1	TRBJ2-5	CASSEMGGETQYF
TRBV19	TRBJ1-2	CASSTFSERQF